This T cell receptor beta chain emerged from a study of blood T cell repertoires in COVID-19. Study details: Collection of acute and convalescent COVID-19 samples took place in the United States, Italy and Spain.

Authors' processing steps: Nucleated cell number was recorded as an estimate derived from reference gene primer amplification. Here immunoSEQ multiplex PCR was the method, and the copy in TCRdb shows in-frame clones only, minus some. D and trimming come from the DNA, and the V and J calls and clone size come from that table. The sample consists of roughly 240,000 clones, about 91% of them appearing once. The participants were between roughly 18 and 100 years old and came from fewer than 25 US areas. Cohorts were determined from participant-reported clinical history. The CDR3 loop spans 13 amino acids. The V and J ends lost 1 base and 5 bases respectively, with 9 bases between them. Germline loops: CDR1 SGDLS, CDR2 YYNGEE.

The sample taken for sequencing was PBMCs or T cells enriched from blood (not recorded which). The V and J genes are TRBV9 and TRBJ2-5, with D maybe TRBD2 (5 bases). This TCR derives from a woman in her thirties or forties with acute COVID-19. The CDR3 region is CASSVSGLETQYF. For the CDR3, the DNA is TGTGCCAGCAGCGTAAGCGGCCTGGAGACCCAGTACTTC.